This is a list of T cell receptor beta chains from one sample in a study of OX40 agonist ivuxolimab in advanced cancers. Assay: immunoSEQ multiplex PCR; the TCRdb copy retains only in-frame clones and omits some. The data contain roughly 30,000 clones, 74% of them singletons. The source was CD4+ or CD8+ T cells sorted from blood, collected in a trial of the OX40 agonist ivuxolimab. All receptors derive from an adult with an advanced solid tumor such as melanoma, head and neck, liver or kidney cancer. The CDR3 runs from the conserved cysteine through the conserved F or W. The D gene is left open where the match is weak. Only part of the rows carry a size: once, few, many, or a class if the clone is expanded.

>few|TRBJ2-5|TRBD2|TRBV6-6
CASRNTRTSGQETQYF
TGTGCCAGCAGAAACACTCGGACTAGCGGCCAAGAGACCCAGTACTTC
>.|TRBJ1-5|.|TRBV27
CASSLRQGSNQPQHF
TGTGCCAGCAGTTTACGGCAGGGTAGCAATCAGCCCCAGCATTTT
>few|TRBJ1-5|.|TRBV27
CASRTAGQPQHF
TGTGCCAGCAGAACAGCAGGGCAGCCCCAGCATTTT
>.|TRBJ2-1|TRBD2|TRBV27
CASRRLASTYNEQFF
TGTGCCAGCAGGAGACTAGCGAGTACCTACAATGAGCAGTTCTTC
>.|TRBJ1-6|.|TRBV18
CASSPNQGNNSPLHF
TGTGCCAGCTCACCAAACCAGGGGAACAATTCACCCCTCCACTTT
>.|TRBJ2-6|TRBD1|TRBV27
CANPPQDRDNTGANVLTF
TGTGCCAACCCCCCCCAGGACAGGGACAACACTGGGGCCAACGTCCTGACTTTC
>.|TRBJ2-1|.|TRBV2
CASSVQRGNEQFF
TGTGCCAGCAGTGTCCAGAGGGGGAATGAGCAGTTCTTC
>.|TRBJ2-7|TRBD1|TRBV4-2
CASSQEDRGHPYEQYF
TGTGCCAGCAGCCAAGAGGACAGGGGCCACCCCTACGAGCAGTACTTC
>.|TRBJ2-1|.|TRBV6-5
CASSYKGLPQGEQFF
TGTGCCAGCAGTTACAAGGGACTCCCTCAGGGTGAGCAGTTCTTC
>.|TRBJ1-1|.|TRBV6-1
CASSTTLQGTEAFF
TGTGCCAGCAGTACCACCCTCCAGGGGACTGAAGCTTTCTTT
>.|TRBJ1-2|.|TRBV11-2
CASSLDGSSAYGYTF
TGTGCCAGCAGCTTAGATGGATCCTCGGCCTATGGCTACACCTTC
>few|TRBJ1-1|.|TRBV2
CASSFLARRTEAFF
TGTGCCAGCAGTTTTCTAGCGAGGCGAACTGAAGCTTTCTTT
>.|TRBJ2-1|TRBD1|TRBV27
CASSQETGGEQFF
TGTGCCAGCAGCCAGGAAACAGGGGGTGAGCAGTTCTTC
>.|TRBJ1-2|.|TRBV5-6
CASSPRQIYGYTF
TGTGCCAGCAGTCCTAGACAGATTTATGGCTACACCTTC
>.|TRBJ1-1|.|TRBV6-1
CASTGGSTEAFF
TGTGCCAGCACGGGGGGAAGCACTGAAGCTTTCTTT
>.|TRBJ1-2|.|TRBV6-6
CASNLRDGDAYGYTF
TGTGCCAGCAACCTGCGGGACGGGGACGCCTATGGCTACACCTTC
>.|TRBJ2-2|.|TRBV2
CASSGRGETGELFF
TGTGCCAGCAGTGGCAGGGGGGAAACCGGGGAGCTGTTTTTT
>.|TRBJ2-2|TRBD1|TRBV11-3
CASSLRPQGANTGELFF
TGTGCCAGCAGCTTACGGCCACAGGGGGCCAACACCGGGGAGCTGTTTTTT
>few|TRBJ1-2|TRBD1|TRBV30
CAWSQGAGNSARRRTGIYGYTF
TGTGCCTGGAGTCAGGGGGCGGGGAACTCGGCCCGCCGCCGGACCGGTATTTATGGCTACACCTTC
>.|TRBJ2-3|TRBD1|TRBV5-1
CASSHRGTDTQYF
TGCGCCAGCAGCCACAGGGGTACTGATACGCAGTATTTT
>few|TRBJ2-5|.|TRBV11-3
CASSLGAVAKETQYF
TGTGCCAGCAGCTTAGGGGCAGTAGCCAAAGAGACCCAGTACTTC
>once|TRBJ1-5|TRBD1|TRBV18
CASSPAPGQGAAVQPQHF
TGTGCCAGCTCACCAGCTCCGGGACAGGGGGCCGCCGTTCAGCCCCAGCATTTT
>.|TRBJ2-7|TRBD1|TRBV2
CASRLPGTGVYEQYF
TGTGCCAGCAGACTACCCGGGACAGGAGTCTACGAGCAGTACTTC
>.|TRBJ1-2|.|TRBV18
CASSPDGGGGYTF
TGTGCCAGCTCACCAGACGGCGGAGGTGGCTACACCTTC
>.|TRBJ1-2|TRBD1|TRBV7-9
CASSLGQGPGYTF
TGTGCCAGCAGCTTAGGACAGGGGCCTGGCTACACCTTC
>.|TRBJ2-3|TRBD2|TRBV7-3
CASSLSGGAPDTQYF
TGTGCCAGCAGCTTGAGCGGGGGGGCCCCAGATACGCAGTATTTT
>.|TRBJ1-4|.|TRBV5-1
CASSLERANEKLFF
TGCGCCAGCAGCTTGGAGCGAGCTAATGAAAAACTGTTTTTT
>few|TRBJ2-5|.|TRBV5-1
CASSSGRKETQYF
TGCGCCAGCAGCTCTGGACGGAAAGAGACCCAGTACTTC
>once|TRBJ1-2|.|TRBV5-6
CASSLGGVGYTF
TGTGCCAGCAGCTTGGGGGGCGTTGGCTACACCTTC
>.|TRBJ2-1|.|TRBV7-8
CASSLAAAVGLYNEQFF
TGTGCCAGCAGCTTAGCGGCCGCGGTAGGATTATACAATGAGCAGTTCTTC
>.|TRBJ2-1|.|TRBV7-3
CASSLDRVSGYNEQFF
TGTGCCAGCAGCTTAGACCGGGTCTCGGGGTACAATGAGCAGTTCTTC
>.|TRBJ2-4|.|TRBV9
CASSVYGTPLENIQYF
TGTGCCAGCAGCGTATATGGGACTCCCCTGGAAAACATTCAGTACTTC
>.|TRBJ2-2|.|TRBV7-3
CASSPPEGSNTGELFF
TGTGCCAGCAGCCCGCCGGAGGGCTCGAACACCGGGGAGCTGTTTTTT
>.|TRBJ2-2|.|TRBV9
CASSGQVRSNTGELFF
TGTGCCAGCAGCGGACAGGTTCGATCGAACACCGGGGAGCTGTTTTTT
>.|TRBJ2-2|TRBD2|TRBV5-1
CASAQGLAGLTNTGELFF
TGCGCCAGCGCTCAGGGACTAGCGGGCCTAACTAACACCGGGGAGCTGTTTTTT
>.|TRBJ2-1|.|TRBV7-6
CASSAAYDRRGEQFF
TGTGCCAGCAGCGCGGCGTACGACAGGCGCGGTGAGCAGTTCTTC
>.|TRBJ1-2|TRBD1|TRBV2
CASSSRDRGYYGYTF
TGTGCCAGCAGTTCCCGGGACAGGGGATACTATGGCTACACCTTC
>.|TRBJ1-2|.|TRBV5-6
CASSSEFLYGYTF
TGTGCCAGCAGCTCCGAATTCCTTTATGGCTACACCTTC
>.|TRBJ2-6|.|TRBV5-1
CASSLDTTSGANVLTF
TGCGCCAGCAGCTTGGACACCACCTCTGGGGCCAACGTCCTGACTTTC